This T cell receptor beta chain was captured in a study of T cells in Graves' hyperthyroidism and ophthalmopathy. This clonotype occurred a few times. Germline CDR1 and CDR2: MNHEY and SVGAGI. The CDR3 is made up of 15 amino acids. The ends were cut back, 0 bases at V and 0 bases at J, with 9 bases in the middle. RNA transcripts were the template for amplifying TCR beta CDR3 regions. The TCR CDR3 first-round RT-PCR relied on the HTBI primer set. TCRdb processed the multiplex PCR reads anew with MiXCR; each CDR3 protein has one entry. The repertoire includes fewer than 550,000 distinct CDR3 sequences, roughly 24% of them detected once, and roughly 10% sits in the top ten.

Source material: blood. This clonotype was sampled from a woman aged 30 to 39 with Graves' ophthalmopathy. The chain is built from TRBV6-5 and TRBJ2-7; D is undetermined. In DNA, the CDR3 is TGTGCCAGCAGTTACTCTAACTGGGACTCCTACGAGCAGTACTTC. Protein sequence: CASSYSNWDSYEQYF.